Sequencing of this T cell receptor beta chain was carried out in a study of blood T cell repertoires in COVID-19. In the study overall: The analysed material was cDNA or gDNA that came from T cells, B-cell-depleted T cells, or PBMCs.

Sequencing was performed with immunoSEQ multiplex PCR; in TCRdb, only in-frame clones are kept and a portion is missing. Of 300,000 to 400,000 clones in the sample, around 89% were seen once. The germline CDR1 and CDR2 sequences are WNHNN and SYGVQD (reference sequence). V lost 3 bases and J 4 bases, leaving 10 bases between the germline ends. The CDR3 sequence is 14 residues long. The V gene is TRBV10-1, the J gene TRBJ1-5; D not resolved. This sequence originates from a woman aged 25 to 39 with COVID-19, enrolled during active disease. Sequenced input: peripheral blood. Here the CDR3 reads CASSEFGKNQPQHF. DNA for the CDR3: TGCGCCAGCAGTGAATTCGGGAAGAATCAGCCCCAGCATTTT.